The 18 T cell receptor beta chains given below trace back to one sample, sequenced in a study of siplizumab effects on memory and regulatory T cells. The data were produced by immunoSEQ multiplex PCR, yet TCRdb's version contains in-frame clones alone and is incomplete. The table lists 100,000 or so clones, 94% of them singletons. The specimen sequenced was non-Treg CD4+ T cells sorted from blood. Receptors originate from a human donor in good health.

J is TRBJ2-1 and V is TRBV28, with 8 bases that match TRBD1. CDR3 size: 16 residues. Trimming at V came to 6 bases and at J to 0 bases, leaving 7 bases not matched to a gene. The germline gives CDR1 MDHEN, CDR2 SYDVKM. CDR3 residues: CASSLMGQVSYNEQFF. For the CDR3, the DNA is TGTGCCAGCAGCCTGATGGGACAGGTCTCCTACAATGAGCAGTTCTTC.

The chain combines TRBV5-5 with TRBJ2-7; the match to TRBD1 covers 10 bases. Trimming cost V 4 bases and J 6 bases; bases outside gene matches: 4. The germline gives CDR1 SGHKS, CDR2 YYEKEE (reference sequence). CDR3 length: 13 amino acids. The CDR3 region has the DNA TGTGCCAGCAGCCGACAGGGGGCTATCGAGCAGTACTTC. This encodes CASSRQGAIEQYF.

The J gene is TRBJ2-5, the V gene TRBV5-6; 7 nucleotides align to TRBD1. Germline CDR1 is SGHDT and CDR2 is YYEEEE. Germline trimming cut 2 bases from V and 2 bases from J; bases unmatched to any gene: 6. The CDR3 extends over 15 amino acids. The CDR3, as DNA: TGTGCCAGCAGCTTACTGACAGGGCGGCAAGAGACCCAGTACTTC. This codes for CASSLLTGRQETQYF. Looking up the rest from reference TRBV5-6 and TRBJ2-5 gives the full variable domain: DAGVTQSPTHLIKTRGQQVTLRCSPKSGHDTVSWYQQALGQGPQFIFQYYEEEERQRGNFPDRFSGHQFPNYSSELNVNALLLGDSALYLCASSLLTGRQETQYFGPGTRLLVL.

The J gene is TRBJ1-3, the V gene TRBV28, with 7 nucleotides matching TRBD1. The CDR3 is made up of 14 amino acids. The V segment lost 6 bases and the J segment 5 bases; nucleotides outside the gene matches: 7. Germline V gives CDR1 MDHEN, CDR2 SYDVKM. CDR3 sequence (DNA): TGTGCCAGCAGCTCGTCGGGACAGCGAAACACCATATATTTT. It is translated as CASSSSGQRNTIYF.

The chain is built from TRBV4-2 and TRBJ2-3; the match to TRBD2 covers 15 bases. This CDR3 has 18 residues. J gave up 3 bases and V 0 bases, and 4 bases lay outside the gene matches. CDR1 and CDR2 from the germline V gene are LGHNA and YNFKEQ. The CDR3 is CASSQEIGTSGRTDTQYF. CDR3 in DNA: TGTGCCAGCAGCCAAGAGATAGGGACTAGCGGGAGGACAGATACGCAGTATTTT.

The V gene is TRBV11-2, the J gene TRBJ2-5, with a weak D call TRBD2 (5 bases). Germline lookup yields CDR1 SGHAT and CDR2 FQNNGV. V was cut by 5 bases and J by 5 bases, with 18 bases left in between. CDR3 length equals 15 residues. This CDR3 reads CASSPSGSRAETQYF. CDR3 in DNA: TGTGCCAGCAGCCCGTCGGGGTCTCGAGCCGAGACCCAGTACTTC.

This chain links TRBV6-5 with TRBJ2-7, with D tentatively TRBD1 (5 bases). V lost 2 bases to trimming and J lost 2 bases, with 13 bases between them. Per the germline V gene, CDR1 is MNHEY and CDR2 is SVGAGI. This CDR3 is 15 amino acids long. The CDR3 bases are TGTGCCAGCAGTTACACAGGCGTTAAAGCCTACGAGCAGTACTTC. As protein: CASSYTGVKAYEQYF.

This rearrangement joins TRBV7-2 to TRBJ1-4, with D hard to call. CDR3 length equals 16 residues. Trimming took 1 base from V and 1 from J, leaving 10 bases between them. Germline V lookup: CDR1 SGHTA, CDR2 FQGNSA. The CDR3 DNA is TGTGCCAGCAGCTTAGGGTATCTGGGAACTAATGAAAAACTGTTTTTT. Encoded protein: CASSLGYLGTNEKLFF.

The rearrangement uses TRBV6-1 and TRBJ1-1; D not resolved. CDR1 and CDR2 from the germline V gene are MNHNS and SASEGT. Trimming took 2 bases from V and 7 from J, leaving 5 bases between them. The CDR3 is 11 residues long. The CDR3 here is CASSENGEAFF. CDR3 DNA: TGTGCCAGCAGTGAAAACGGTGAAGCTTTCTTT.

The chain carries TRBV7-9 and TRBJ2-3; 7 bases match TRBD2. J lost 7 bases, V lost 0 bases, and 7 bases had no gene match. Germline lookup yields CDR1 SEHNR and CDR2 FQNEAQ (reference sequence). This CDR3 has 15 amino acids. CDR3 residues: CASSLASGTTNTQYF. The CDR3 DNA reads as TGTGCCAGCAGCTTAGCCAGCGGGACTACGAATACGCAGTATTTT. Full variable domain (outside the CDR3, taken from reference TRBV7-9 and TRBJ2-3): DTGVSQNPRHKITKRGQNVTFRCDPISEHNRLYWYRQTLGQGPEFLTYFQNEAQLEKSRLLSDRFSAERPKGSFSTLEIQRTEQGDSAMYLCASSLASGTTNTQYFGPGTRLTVL.

The J gene is TRBJ2-2, the V gene TRBV11-3; D is ambiguous. The CDR3 runs to 14 residues. The germline CDR1 and CDR2 sequences are SGHNT and YENEEA. V lost 6 bases and J 4 bases, leaving 12 bases between the germline ends. Here the CDR3 reads CASRYDGVTGELFF. The CDR3 DNA reads TGTGCCAGCAGATACGACGGAGTCACCGGGGAGCTGTTTTTT.

This chain joins TRBV7-9 and TRBJ2-1; no clear D gene. This CDR3 contains 12 residues. V was trimmed by 3 bases and J by 9 bases, leaving 9 bases between them. CDR1 and CDR2 from the germline V gene are SEHNR and FQNEAQ (reference sequence). DNA of the CDR3: TGTGCCAGCAGCTTCGGTCGTGGTGAGCAGTTCTTC. Translation gives CASSFGRGEQFF.

The CDR3 coding sequence is TGTGCCAGCAGCTTGGGGGACAGAGCTAACTATGGCTACACCTTC. As protein: CASSLGDRANYGYTF. The chain combines TRBV5-4 with TRBJ1-2; 7 bases match TRBD1. J gave up 0 bases and V 0 bases, and 2 bases lay outside the gene matches. This CDR3 is 15 amino acids long. Germline V lookup: CDR1 SGHNT, CDR2 YYREEE (reference sequence).

The chain uses TRBV5-1 and TRBJ2-1; no clear D gene. Germline CDR1 SGHRS, CDR2 YFSETQ. Deletions cut 0 bases from V and 14 bases from J, with 21 bases between. The CDR3 covers 15 residues. DNA for the CDR3: TGCGCCAGCAGCTTGGAGTCCGGCGTTCGCATAAGGGAGTTCTTC. Its protein product is CASSLESGVRIREFF.

The V and J genes are TRBV14 and TRBJ2-7, with D perhaps matching TRBD2 (6 bases). V was trimmed by 2 bases and J by 3 bases, leaving 20 bases between them. This CDR3 contains 17 residues. Germline V gives CDR1 SGHDN, CDR2 FVKESK. CDR3 amino acids: CASSQIGGREPRYEQYF. In nucleotides, the CDR3 is TGTGCCAGCAGCCAAATCGGAGGGAGAGAACCCCGCTACGAGCAGTACTTC.

The V and J genes are TRBV4-2 and TRBJ2-7; D not resolved. Germline V CDR1 and CDR2: LGHNA, YNFKEQ. V lost 3 bases to trimming and J lost 3 bases, with 18 bases between them. CDR3 size: 16 residues. Here the CDR3 reads CASSQMGFPTNYEQYF. CDR3 nucleotide sequence: TGTGCCAGCAGCCAGATGGGATTCCCGACAAACTACGAGCAGTACTTC.

The V and J genes are TRBV2 and TRBJ1-2; TRBD1 aligns across 7 bases. Germline V CDR1 and CDR2: SNHLY, FYNNEI. Germline trimming cut 6 bases from V and 9 bases from J; bases unmatched to any gene: 7. The CDR3 spans 12 residues. The CDR3 sequence is CASRGQTYSYTF. The DNA of the CDR3 is TGTGCCAGCAGGGGACAGACTTACAGCTACACCTTC. The full variable domain, rest sourced from reference TRBV2 and TRBJ1-2, is EPEVTQTPSHQVTQMGQEVILRCVPISNHLYFYWYRQILGQKVEFLVSFYNNEISEKSEIFDDQFSVERPDGSNFTLKIRSTKLEDSAMYFCASRGQTYSYTFGSGTRLTVV.

The V call is TRBV10-3, the J call TRBJ1-5, with no clear D. Trimming shortened V by 0 bases and J by 6 bases, and 6 bases separated the two germline ends. Looked up from germline, CDR1 is ENHRY and CDR2 is SYGVKD. The CDR3 is 13 amino acids. Here the CDR3 reads CAISESGGQPQHF. The CDR3 DNA is TGTGCCATCAGTGAGTCAGGAGGTCAGCCCCAGCATTTT.